These T cell receptor beta chains were read from a single sample in a study of Ad26.COV2.S vaccination and SARS-CoV-2 variants. Data came from immunoSEQ multiplex PCR; TCRdb stores just in-frame clones and leaves some out. The profile shows 400,000 to 450,000 clones, about 90% of them singletons. The sample here was peripheral blood, taken in a trial of Ad26.COV2.S vaccine versus placebo. These receptors were taken from a person between 18 and 60 years old who received the Ad26.COV2.S COVID-19 vaccine or a placebo. Each CDR3 is given without its conserved first and last residue.

cdr3_aa v_call
ASSPQTGHNEQF TRBV18
ASSINRQSYYGYT TRBV19
ASSFRPEKETQY TRBV27
ASSPLWDRTNTEAF TRBV5-1
AISEVEGQPQH TRBV10-3
ASSETRVSMVDEQF TRBV7-6
ASSPPDMGPYEQY TRBV18
ASSSGLAGNEQY TRBV7-9
ATRDNEQF TRBV2
SVDVRGDTQY TRBV29-1
ASSLIGAGANVLT TRBV5-4
ASSRPTGHEQY TRBV6-5
ASTDGPVGYT TRBV19
ASSQVGGGYTYEQY TRBV4-3
ASSLFGVLGEKLF TRBV7-9
ASSVVGNNSPLH TRBV9
ASSYRGPTEAF TRBV6-2/TRBV6-3
ASSLWTSQETQY TRBV7-2
ASSFRQGGYQPQH TRBV5-6
ASSGVLAASTDTQY TRBV5-1
ASSQSGSSEQY TRBV3-1/TRBV3-2